This TCR beta chain was identified in a study of blood T cell repertoires in COVID-19. The Seattle patients, enrolled during active infection, were followed longitudinally. Here immunoSEQ multiplex PCR was the method, and the copy in TCRdb shows in-frame clones only, minus some. The sample lists roughly 200,000 clones; about 86% were seen once. CDR3 size: 18 residues. This TCR was sampled from a woman aged 50 to 65 with COVID-19, enrolled during active disease. The V call is TRBV21-1, the J call TRBJ1-5; the table's D gene call, TRBD1, was not cross checked with the DNA. TRBV21-1 is a listed pseudogene. Input material: peripheral blood. Here the CDR3 reads CASSPRLVTGVGNQPQHF. Written as DNA, the CDR3 is TGTGCCAGCAGCCCCCGGCTTGTGACAGGGGTGGGAAATCAGCCCCAGCATTTT.